A selection of T cell receptor beta chains follows, all from one sample in a study of CD8+CD57+ T cells in acquired aplastic anemia. TCRdb passed the reads through MiXCR, listing each CDR3 protein once. Of 75,000 to 80,000 distinct CDR3 sequences in the sample, roughly 72% are singletons; the top ten hold about 82%. Sample: sorted CD4+, CD8+, or CD8+CD57+ T cells (not recorded which) from PBMCs. Receptors originate from a human donor with aplastic anemia. Each CDR3 is given with its conserved first and last residue. The D gene is left open where the match is weak. Some rows have no size entry. The others give once, few or many, or a class for an expanded clone.

TRBV27	TRBJ1-5	TRBD1	few	CASSSIGTGFTNQPQHF	TGTGCCAGCAGTAGCATCGGGACAGGGTTTACGAATCAGCCCCAGCATTTT
TRBV15	TRBJ1-6	-	-	CATSREGFSLHF	TGTGCCACCAGCAGAGAGGGGTTTTCCCTCCACTTT
TRBV2	TRBJ1-1	-	-	CASSERGVGNTEAFF	TGTGCCAGCAGTGAGAGGGGGGTTGGGAACACTGAAGCTTTCTTT
TRBV7-3	TRBJ2-3	-	-	CASSLYTRLPGTDTQYF	TGTGCCAGCAGCCTTTACACGAGACTACCCGGCACAGATACGCAGTATTTT
TRBV7-9	TRBJ2-1	-	-	CASSLAGHEQFF	TGTGCCAGCAGCTTGGCAGGTCATGAGCAGTTCTTC
TRBV12-3/TRBV12-4	TRBJ2-7	TRBD2	-	CASSLRACGGAPPCSYEQYF	TGTGCCAGCAGTTTACGTGCATGCGGGGGTGCACCTCCGTGCTCCTACGAGCAGTACTTC
TRBV2	TRBJ2-5	-	few	CASSEAQLDETQYF	TGTGCCAGCAGTGAAGCGCAGCTAGACGAGACCCAGTACTTC
TRBV10-3	TRBJ2-7	-	-	CAIKQPTSYEQYF	TGTGCCATCAAACAACCGACCTCCTACGAGCAGTACTTC
TRBV19	TRBJ2-5	-	-	CASSALTGFQETQYF	TGTGCCAGTAGTGCACTTACAGGGTTCCAAGAGACCCAGTACTTC
TRBV19	TRBJ1-1	-	-	CASTANTEAFF	TGTGCCTCAACGGCGAACACTGAAGCTTTCTTT
TRBV2	TRBJ2-3	-	-	CASSLGVGTQYF	TGTGCCAGCAGCTTGGGGGTAGGGACGCAGTATTTT
TRBV10-3	TRBJ2-5	-	-	CAISVGAVEETQYF	TGTGCCATCAGTGTGGGGGCCGTGGAAGAGACCCAGTACTTC
TRBV20-1	TRBJ2-2	-	-	CSARDMDTGELFF	TGCAGTGCTAGAGATATGGACACCGGGGAGCTGTTTTTT
TRBV7-9	TRBJ1-3	-	-	CASSTTEAGNTIYF	TGTGCCAGCAGCACTACAGAAGCGGGAAACACCATATATTTT
TRBV7-8	TRBJ2-3	-	-	CASSIWTGAGSGTQYF	TGTGCCAGCAGCATCTGGACAGGCGCCGGGAGTGGTACGCAGTATTTT
TRBV20-1	TRBJ1-2	-	-	CSAIGTALNYGYTF	TGCAGTGCTATTGGGACGGCTCTAAACTATGGCTACACCTTC
TRBV20-1	TRBJ2-2	-	-	CSARDIPPGELFF	TGCAGTGCTAGAGATATCCCTCCCGGGGAGCTGTTTTTT
TRBV15	TRBJ2-7	-	-	CATSSQDLGQYF	TGTGCCACCAGCAGTCAGGACCTGGGGCAGTACTTC
TRBV24-1	TRBJ2-2	TRBD2	few	CATTSGRWSTGELFF	TGTGCCACGACTAGCGGGAGGTGGTCCACCGGGGAGCTGTTTTTT
TRBV25-1	TRBJ1-1	-	-	CASSAPWGRTYGEAFF	TGTGCCAGCAGTGCCCCTTGGGGCAGGACCTACGGTGAAGCTTTCTTT
TRBV11-2	TRBJ1-2	-	-	CASSLGGLYGYTF	TGTGCCAGCAGCTTAGGCGGACTCTATGGCTACACCTTC
TRBV25-1	TRBJ1-2	TRBD1	-	CTSSSGQGVGYGYTF	TGTACCAGCAGTTCTGGACAGGGGGTAGGCTATGGCTACACCTTC
TRBV2	TRBJ1-1	-	-	CASSRQVGNTEAFF	TGTGCCAGCAGCCGACAGGTGGGGAACACTGAAGCTTTCTTT
TRBV20-1	TRBJ1-2	-	-	CSARDPREGTYGYTF	TGCAGTGCTAGAGACCCCCGCGAAGGGACCTATGGCTACACCTTC
TRBV25-1	TRBJ2-5	TRBD1	-	CASSAPGTVQETQYF	TGTGCCAGCAGTGCTCCCGGGACAGTCCAAGAGACCCAGTACTTC
TRBV11-2	TRBJ1-6	TRBD1	once	CASSLDREISPLHF	TGTGCCAGCAGCTTGGACAGGGAAATTTCACCCCTCCACTTT
TRBV20-1	TRBJ2-7	-	few	CSARGRKDYEQYF	TGCAGTGCTCGGGGGCGGAAGGATTACGAGCAGTACTTC
TRBV10-1	TRBJ2-7	TRBD1	many	CASSGTGFNEQYF	TGCGCCAGCAGTGGGACAGGGTTCAACGAGCAGTACTTC
TRBV20-1	TRBJ2-1	-	-	CSARSWGSYNEQFF	TGCAGTGCTAGAAGTTGGGGTTCCTACAATGAGCAGTTCTTC
TRBV10-1	TRBJ1-2	TRBD1	-	CASSESYRQGASANYGYTF	TGCGCCAGCAGTGAGTCGTATAGGCAGGGGGCCAGCGCTAACTATGGCTACACCTTC
TRBV11-1	TRBJ2-4	TRBD2	-	CASSSNAGEGKNIQYF	TGTGCCAGCAGCTCCAATGCGGGGGAGGGCAAAAACATTCAGTACTTC
TRBV7-3	TRBJ2-3	TRBD2	-	CASSLSGRAGDTQYF	TGTGCCAGCAGCCTCAGCGGGAGGGCCGGGGATACGCAGTATTTT
TRBV7-9	TRBJ2-6	-	once	CASSLVHSGANVLTF	TGTGCCAGCAGCTTAGTGCACTCTGGGGCCAACGTCCTGACTTTC
TRBV20-1	TRBJ1-2	TRBD1	-	CSAPDRATSNYGYTF	TGCAGTGCTCCGGACAGGGCAACTTCTAACTATGGCTACACCTTC
TRBV24-1	TRBJ1-2	-	-	CATSGNYGYTF	TGTGCCACCAGTGGGAACTATGGCTACACCTTC
TRBV20-1	TRBJ2-7	TRBD1	-	CSARGRQGEYEQYF	TGCAGTGCTAGAGGGCGACAGGGGGAGTACGAGCAGTACTTC
TRBV11-2	TRBJ2-7	-	-	CASSGGRAYEQYF	TGTGCCAGCAGCGGGGGAAGGGCCTACGAGCAGTACTTC
TRBV7-9	TRBJ1-1	TRBD1	-	CASKQGSTEAFF	TGTGCCAGCAAACAGGGGAGCACTGAAGCTTTCTTT
TRBV10-3	TRBJ1-2	-	few	CAITGGIDYGYTF	TGTGCCATCACGGGGGGTATCGACTATGGCTACACCTTC
TRBV7-9	TRBJ2-7	-	-	CASSVKNYEQYF	TGTGCCAGCAGCGTTAAAAACTACGAGCAGTACTTC
TRBV9	TRBJ2-1	-	-	CASSVSGTESWDEQFF	TGTGCCAGCAGCGTCTCCGGGACGGAGTCCTGGGATGAGCAGTTCTTC
TRBV10-3	TRBJ1-2	TRBD1	-	CAISGPGQGSYGYTF	TGTGCCATCAGTGGCCCGGGACAGGGGAGCTATGGCTACACCTTC
TRBV11-1	TRBJ1-1	TRBD1	few	CASNVGTGGSNTEAFF	TGTGCCAGCAACGTCGGGACAGGGGGCTCGAACACTGAAGCTTTCTTT
TRBV7-9	TRBJ2-5	-	-	CASSRTSQETQYF	TGTGCCAGCAGCAGGACAAGCCAAGAGACCCAGTACTTC
TRBV25-1	TRBJ2-7	-	-	CASSGAGGSYEQYF	TGTGCCAGCAGTGGGGCGGGCGGCTCCTACGAGCAGTACTTC
TRBV25-1	TRBJ1-6	-	-	CASSEGWGKLHF	TGTGCCAGCAGTGAGGGTTGGGGGAAACTCCACTTT
TRBV15	TRBJ2-7	-	few	CATSRYLPHGGTPYEQYF	TGTGCCACCAGTCGCTACCTACCACATGGAGGGACTCCCTACGAGCAGTACTTC
TRBV6-1	TRBJ2-7	-	-	CASRMDGNTGEQYF	TGTGCCAGCAGGATGGACGGAAACACGGGGGAGCAGTACTTC